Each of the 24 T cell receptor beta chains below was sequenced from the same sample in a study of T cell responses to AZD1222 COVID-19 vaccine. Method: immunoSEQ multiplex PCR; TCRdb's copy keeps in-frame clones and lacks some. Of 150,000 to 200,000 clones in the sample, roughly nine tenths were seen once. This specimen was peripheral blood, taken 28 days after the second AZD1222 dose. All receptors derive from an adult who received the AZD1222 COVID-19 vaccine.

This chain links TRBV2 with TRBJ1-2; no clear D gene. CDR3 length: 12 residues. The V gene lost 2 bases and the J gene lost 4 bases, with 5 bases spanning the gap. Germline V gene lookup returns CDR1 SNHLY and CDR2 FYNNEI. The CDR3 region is CASSEYSYGYTF. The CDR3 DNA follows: TGTGCCAGCAGTGAATATTCCTATGGCTACACCTTC.

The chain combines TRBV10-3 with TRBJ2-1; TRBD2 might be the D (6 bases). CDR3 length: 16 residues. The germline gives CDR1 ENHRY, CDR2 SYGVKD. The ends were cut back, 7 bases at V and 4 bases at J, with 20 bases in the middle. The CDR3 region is CAITPGTAGTYNEQFF. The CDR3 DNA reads TGTGCCATCACCCCGGGGACCGCGGGGACTTACAATGAGCAGTTCTTC.

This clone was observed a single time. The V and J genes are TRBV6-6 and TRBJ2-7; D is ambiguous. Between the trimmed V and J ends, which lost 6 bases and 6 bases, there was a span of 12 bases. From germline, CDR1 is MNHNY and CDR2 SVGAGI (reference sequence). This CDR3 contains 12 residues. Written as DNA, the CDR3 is TGTGCCAGCAGCCTTGCAGCCTTCGAGCAGTACTTC. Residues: CASSLAAFEQYF.

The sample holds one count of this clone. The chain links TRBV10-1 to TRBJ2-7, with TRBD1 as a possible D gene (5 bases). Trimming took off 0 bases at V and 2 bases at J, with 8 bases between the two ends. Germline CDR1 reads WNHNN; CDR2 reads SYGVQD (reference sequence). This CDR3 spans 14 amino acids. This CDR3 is CASSESDRTYEQYF. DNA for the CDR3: TGCGCCAGCAGTGAGTCCGACAGAACCTACGAGCAGTACTTC.

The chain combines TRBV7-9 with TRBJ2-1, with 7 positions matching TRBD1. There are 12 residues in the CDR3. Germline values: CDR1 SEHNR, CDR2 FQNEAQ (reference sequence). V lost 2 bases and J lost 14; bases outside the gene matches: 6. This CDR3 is CASSLSRTGEFF. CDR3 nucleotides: TGTGCCAGCAGCTTATCTAGGACAGGCGAGTTCTTC.

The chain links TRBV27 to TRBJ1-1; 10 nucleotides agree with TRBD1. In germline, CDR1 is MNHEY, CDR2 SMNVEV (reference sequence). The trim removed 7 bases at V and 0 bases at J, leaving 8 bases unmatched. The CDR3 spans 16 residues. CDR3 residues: CASNLRQGALNTEAFF. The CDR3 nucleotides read TGTGCCAGCAACCTTCGACAGGGGGCCCTGAACACTGAAGCTTTCTTT.

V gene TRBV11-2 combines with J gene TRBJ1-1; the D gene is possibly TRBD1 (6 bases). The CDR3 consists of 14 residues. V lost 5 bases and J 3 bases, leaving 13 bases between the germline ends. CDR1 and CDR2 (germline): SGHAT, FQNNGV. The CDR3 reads CASSQQGLHTEAFF. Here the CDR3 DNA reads TGTGCCAGCAGCCAACAGGGTCTGCACACTGAAGCTTTCTTT. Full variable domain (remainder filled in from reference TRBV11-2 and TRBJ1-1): EAGVAQSPRYKIIEKRQSVAFWCNPISGHATLYWYQQILGQGPKLLIQFQNNGVVDDSQLPKDRFSAERLKGVDSTLKIQPAKLEDSAVYLCASSQQGLHTEAFFGQGTRLTVV.

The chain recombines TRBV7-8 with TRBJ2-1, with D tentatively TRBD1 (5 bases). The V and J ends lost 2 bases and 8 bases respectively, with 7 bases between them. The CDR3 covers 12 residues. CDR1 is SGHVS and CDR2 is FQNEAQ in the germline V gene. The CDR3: CASSLKGHEQFF. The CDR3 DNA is TGTGCCAGCAGCTTAAAGGGGCATGAGCAGTTCTTC.

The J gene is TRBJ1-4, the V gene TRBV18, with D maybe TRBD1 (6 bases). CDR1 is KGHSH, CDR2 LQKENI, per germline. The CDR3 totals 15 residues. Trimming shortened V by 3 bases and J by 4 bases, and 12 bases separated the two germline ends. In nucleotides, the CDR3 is TGTGCCAGCTCACCGATCCAGGGGAATAATGAAAAACTGTTTTTT. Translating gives CASSPIQGNNEKLFF.

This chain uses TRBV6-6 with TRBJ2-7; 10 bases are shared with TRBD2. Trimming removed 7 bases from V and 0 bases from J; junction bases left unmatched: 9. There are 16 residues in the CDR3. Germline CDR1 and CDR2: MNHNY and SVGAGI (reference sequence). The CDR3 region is CASKKTSGSTSYEQYF. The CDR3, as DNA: TGTGCCAGCAAAAAGACTAGCGGGTCAACCTCCTACGAGCAGTACTTC.

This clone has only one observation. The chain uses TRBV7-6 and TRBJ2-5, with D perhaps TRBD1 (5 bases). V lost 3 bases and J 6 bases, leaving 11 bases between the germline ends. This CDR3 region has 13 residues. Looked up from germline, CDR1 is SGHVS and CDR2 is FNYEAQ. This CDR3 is CASSLTARQTQYF. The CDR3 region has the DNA TGTGCCAGCAGCTTGACAGCTCGGCAGACCCAGTACTTC.

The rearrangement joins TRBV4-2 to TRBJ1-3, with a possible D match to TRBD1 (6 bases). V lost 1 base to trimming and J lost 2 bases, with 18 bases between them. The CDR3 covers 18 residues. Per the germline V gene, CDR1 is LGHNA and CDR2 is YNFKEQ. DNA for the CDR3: TGTGCCAGCAGCCAAGCTCCGATAAGGGGGGCGGCTGGAAACACCATATATTTT. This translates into CASSQAPIRGAAGNTIYF.

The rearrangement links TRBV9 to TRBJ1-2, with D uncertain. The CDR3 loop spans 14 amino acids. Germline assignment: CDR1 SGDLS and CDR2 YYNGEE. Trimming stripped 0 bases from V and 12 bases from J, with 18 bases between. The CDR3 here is CASSVDLGPQPHTF. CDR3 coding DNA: TGTGCCAGCAGCGTAGACCTCGGACCCCAACCCCACACCTTC.

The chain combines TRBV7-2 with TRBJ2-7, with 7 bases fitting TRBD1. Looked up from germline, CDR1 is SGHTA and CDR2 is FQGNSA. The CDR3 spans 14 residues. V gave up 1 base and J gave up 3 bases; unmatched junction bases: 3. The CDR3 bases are TGTGCCAGCAGCTTAGATGACAGGGTCTACGAGCAGTACTTC. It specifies CASSLDDRVYEQYF. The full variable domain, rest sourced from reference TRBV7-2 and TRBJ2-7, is GAGVSQSPSNKVTEKGKDVELRCDPISGHTALYWYRQSLGQGLEFLIYFQGNSAPDKSGLPSDRFSAERTGGSVSTLTIQRTQQEDSAVYLCASSLDDRVYEQYFGPGTRLTVT.

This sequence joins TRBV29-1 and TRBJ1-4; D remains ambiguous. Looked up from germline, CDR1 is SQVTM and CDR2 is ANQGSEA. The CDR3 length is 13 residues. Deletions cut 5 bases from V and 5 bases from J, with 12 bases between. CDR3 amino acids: CSVSRALNEKLFF. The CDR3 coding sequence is TGCAGCGTTTCCCGGGCCCTCAATGAAAAACTGTTTTTT.

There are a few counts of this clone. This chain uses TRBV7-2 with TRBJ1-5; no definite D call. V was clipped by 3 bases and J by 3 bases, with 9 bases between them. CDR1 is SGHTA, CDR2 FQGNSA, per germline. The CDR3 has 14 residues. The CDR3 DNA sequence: TGTGCCAGCAGCTTTGACGGGTACAATCAGCCCCAGCATTTT. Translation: CASSFDGYNQPQHF.

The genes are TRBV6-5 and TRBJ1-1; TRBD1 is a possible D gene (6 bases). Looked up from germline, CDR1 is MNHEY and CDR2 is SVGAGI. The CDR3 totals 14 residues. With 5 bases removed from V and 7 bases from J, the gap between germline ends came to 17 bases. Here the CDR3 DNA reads TGTGCCAGCAGTAACACAGGGAAGGACAGTGAAGCTTTCTTT. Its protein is CASSNTGKDSEAFF.

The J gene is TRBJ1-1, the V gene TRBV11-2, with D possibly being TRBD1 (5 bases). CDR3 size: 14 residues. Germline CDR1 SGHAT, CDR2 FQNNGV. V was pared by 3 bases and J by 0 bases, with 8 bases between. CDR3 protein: CASSLGRLNTEAFF. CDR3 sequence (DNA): TGTGCCAGCAGCTTGGGACGGTTGAACACTGAAGCTTTCTTT.

The CDR3 DNA is TGTGCCAGCAGACGACCCGGCGGATGGGATGAAGCTTTCTTT. Its protein product is CASRRPGGWDEAFF. V and J are TRBV11-2 and TRBJ1-1, with unresolved D. There are 14 residues in the CDR3. In germline, CDR1 is SGHAT, CDR2 FQNNGV. Trimming left V 6 bases short and J 7 bases short, with 18 bases between.

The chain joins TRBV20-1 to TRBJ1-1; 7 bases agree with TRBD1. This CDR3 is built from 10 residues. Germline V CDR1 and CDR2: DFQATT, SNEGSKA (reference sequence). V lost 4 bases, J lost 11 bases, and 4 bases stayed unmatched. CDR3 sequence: CSAMRGRAFF. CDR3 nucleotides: TGCAGTGCTATGAGGGGGCGGGCTTTCTTT.

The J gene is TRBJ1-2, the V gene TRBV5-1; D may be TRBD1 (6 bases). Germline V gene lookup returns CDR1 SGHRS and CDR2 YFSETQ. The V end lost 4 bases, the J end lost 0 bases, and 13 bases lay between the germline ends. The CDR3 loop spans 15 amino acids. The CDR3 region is CASSLGQKPNYGYTF. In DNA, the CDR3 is TGCGCCAGCAGCCTAGGACAGAAACCTAACTATGGCTACACCTTC.

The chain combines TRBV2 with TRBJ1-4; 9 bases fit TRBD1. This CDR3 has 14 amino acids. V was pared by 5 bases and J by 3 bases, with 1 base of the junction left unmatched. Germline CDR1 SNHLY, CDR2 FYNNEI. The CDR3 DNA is TGTGCCAGCAGTAGGACAGGGGCTAATGAAAAACTGTTTTTT. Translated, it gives CASSRTGANEKLFF.

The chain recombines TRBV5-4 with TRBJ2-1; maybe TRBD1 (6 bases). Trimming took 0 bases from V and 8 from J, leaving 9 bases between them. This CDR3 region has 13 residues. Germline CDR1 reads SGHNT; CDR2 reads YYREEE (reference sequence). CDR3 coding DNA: TGTGCCAGCAGCTTGGCCCCAGGGGATGAGCAGTTCTTC. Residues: CASSLAPGDEQFF.

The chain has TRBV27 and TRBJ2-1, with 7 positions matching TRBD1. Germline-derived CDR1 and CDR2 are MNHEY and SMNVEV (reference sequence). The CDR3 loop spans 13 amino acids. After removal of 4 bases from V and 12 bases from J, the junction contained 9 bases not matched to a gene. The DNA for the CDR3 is TGTGCCAGCAGTTCGGACAGGACGCGATGGCAGTTCTTC. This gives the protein CASSSDRTRWQFF.